The 27 T cell receptor beta chains presented below share a single source sample, sequenced in a study of cytomegalovirus exposure and HLA in healthy donors. Amplification used 60 Vbeta primers and 13 Jbeta primers. Measured with immunoSEQ multiplex PCR; TCRdb has only the in-frame clones, and not every one. This sample has about 190,000 clones, with around 83% found just once. Sequencing input: PBMCs. All receptors derive from a woman aged 18 to 35 in good health and CMV-seronegative.

This sequence joins TRBV28 and TRBJ2-1, with a possible D match to TRBD2 (6 bases). Trimming cost V 7 bases and J 5 bases, with 15 bases left between them. The CDR3 consists of 14 residues. Per germline, CDR1 MDHEN and CDR2 SYDVKM. The CDR3 coding sequence is TGTGCCAGCACCCTGACTACTAGCAACAATGAGCAGTTCTTC. Its translation: CASTLTTSNNEQFF.

The rearrangement joins TRBV7-3 to TRBJ2-2, with 9 bases aligning to TRBD1. V lost 5 bases, J lost 7 bases, and 8 bases stayed unmatched. CDR3 length: 15 amino acids. CDR1 is SGHTA, CDR2 FQGTGA, per germline. CDR3 sequence reads: CASSASGTGNGELFF. In nucleotides, the CDR3 is TGTGCCAGCAGCGCCTCCGGGACAGGGAACGGGGAGCTGTTTTTT.

The rearrangement joins TRBV12-2 to TRBJ1-5. TRBV12-2 is assigned pseudogene status. This CDR3 region has 13 residues. CDR3 protein: CASRLENSQPQHF. CDR3 DNA sequence: TGTGCAAGTCGCTTAGAGAATAGTCAGCCCCAGCATTTT.

J is TRBJ2-1 and V is TRBV28; D unclear. Trimming pared 8 bases from V and 6 bases from J, leaving 14 bases between. Germline lookup yields CDR1 MDHEN and CDR2 SYDVKM. This CDR3 region has 13 residues. The CDR3 sequence: CASPASSGNEQFF. CDR3 in DNA: TGTGCCAGCCCGGCCTCATCGGGCAATGAGCAGTTCTTC. The variable domain in full, completed from reference TRBV28 and TRBJ2-1, reads DVKVTQSSRYLVKRTGEKVFLECVQDMDHENMFWYRQDPGLGLRLIYFSYDVKMKEKGDIPEGYSVSREKKERFSLILESASTNQTSMYLCASPASSGNEQFFGPGTRLTVL.

This clone has only a few counts. The genes are TRBV6-5 and TRBJ1-4, with TRBD1 matching over 10 bases. Losses at the gene ends were 5 bases for V and 8 bases for J; bases not matched to a gene: 8. The CDR3 is made up of 15 amino acids. CDR1 MNHEY and CDR2 SVGAGI come from the germline V gene. Written as DNA, the CDR3 is TGTGCCAGCAGTGGGCACGGACAGGGGGAAGAAAAACTGTTTTTT. As protein: CASSGHGQGEEKLFF.

The chain employs TRBV2 and TRBJ2-1; 8 nucleotides align to TRBD2. From germline, CDR1 is SNHLY and CDR2 FYNNEI. With 8 bases clipped from V and 10 bases from J, the junction kept 7 bases outside the gene matches. There are 12 residues in the CDR3. This CDR3 reads CASPPAGGEQFF. In nucleotides, the CDR3 is TGTGCCAGCCCGCCGGCGGGAGGCGAGCAGTTCTTC.

The count of this clone is one. The genes are TRBV5-4 and TRBJ2-5, with TRBD2 identical over 12 bases. CDR3 length equals 15 residues. Germline V CDR1 and CDR2: SGHNT, YYREEE (reference sequence). The V segment lost 5 bases and the J segment 2 bases; nucleotides outside the gene matches: 4. CDR3 coding DNA: TGTGCCAGCAGGCGGACTAGCGGGGAACAAGAGACCCAGTACTTC. Translating it yields CASRRTSGEQETQYF.

The V and J genes are TRBV4-1 and TRBJ2-7; tentatively, D is TRBD1 (6 bases). The CDR3 sequence is 16 residues long. CDR1 is MGHRA, CDR2 YSYEKL, per germline. Trimming stripped 3 bases from V and 2 bases from J, with 17 bases between. CDR3 nucleotides: TGCGCCAGCAGCCAGTCCTGGGCGGACAGAACCTACGAGCAGTACTTC. Translation gives CASSQSWADRTYEQYF.

The DNA of the CDR3 is TGTGCCAGCAGTCCCATCGGGGGAGGCTATGGCTACACCTTC. Its translation: CASSPIGGGYGYTF. This chain connects TRBV6-5 to TRBJ1-2; D perhaps matches TRBD1 (5 bases). The CDR3 spans 14 residues. The ends were cut back, 5 bases at V and 4 bases at J, with 14 bases in the middle. CDR1 is MNHEY, CDR2 SVGAGI, per germline.

The chain employs TRBV2 and TRBJ2-1; 13 positions match TRBD2. CDR1 is SNHLY, CDR2 FYNNEI, per germline. There are 15 residues in the CDR3. The V and J ends lost 6 bases and 8 bases, in that order; junction bases with no gene match: 7. The CDR3 spells CASSPGLAGLDEQFF. The CDR3 coding sequence is TGTGCCAGCAGCCCGGGACTAGCGGGACTCGATGAGCAGTTCTTC.

J is TRBJ2-3 and V is TRBV12-5, with 9 bases identical to TRBD1. In germline, CDR1 is LGHNT, CDR2 FRNRAP. The V gene end was trimmed by 5 bases and the J gene end by 1 base; junction bases not matched to a gene: 4. This CDR3 is 15 amino acids long. DNA for the CDR3: TGTGCTAGTGGTGCCCGGGACAGGGGCACAGATACGCAGTATTTT. Translating it yields CASGARDRGTDTQYF.

This chain uses TRBV18 with TRBJ2-1; TRBD2 matches at 8 bases. The CDR3 consists of 14 residues. The ends lost 3 bases at V and 9 bases at J; junction bases unmatched: 7. Germline V gene sequence: CDR1 KGHSH, CDR2 LQKENI. This CDR3 reads CASSPRVTSGEQFF. The DNA for the CDR3 is TGTGCCAGCTCACCCCGCGTAACTAGCGGTGAGCAGTTCTTC.

This chain links TRBV7-6 with TRBJ2-5; the D gene is possibly TRBD2 (5 bases). Germline values: CDR1 SGHVS, CDR2 FNYEAQ. V dropped 2 bases and J dropped 3 bases, with 10 bases sitting between them. There are 14 residues in the CDR3. The CDR3 nucleotides read TGTGCCAGCAGCTTATTGGACGGGAAAGAGACCCAGTACTTC. It specifies CASSLLDGKETQYF.

V and J are TRBV6-5 and TRBJ1-5; TRBD1 might be the D (6 bases). This CDR3 region has 15 residues. With 6 bases removed from V and 4 bases from J, the gap between germline ends came to 16 bases. Germline lookup yields CDR1 MNHEY and CDR2 SVGAGI. Here the CDR3 DNA reads TGTGCCAGCAGGAAGAGGCAGGGGTGGAATCAGCCCCAGCATTTT. It is translated as CASRKRQGWNQPQHF.

The chain couples TRBV11-2 to TRBJ1-4; TRBD1 might be the D (5 bases). There are 14 residues in the CDR3. The germline V and J ends were trimmed by 6 bases and 6 bases, with 14 bases remaining between them. The germline V gene has CDR1 SGHAT and CDR2 FQNNGV. CDR3 in DNA: TGTGCCAGCAGTCCTGACAGCCGCGATGAAAAACTGTTTTTT. Protein product: CASSPDSRDEKLFF.

The chain has TRBV7-9 and TRBJ1-3; no reliable D call. V was cut by 0 bases and J by 4 bases, with 4 bases left in between. This CDR3 comprises 13 residues. Germline V lookup: CDR1 SEHNR, CDR2 FQNEAQ (reference sequence). CDR3 DNA sequence: TGTGCCAGCAGCTTAGCCCGGGGAAACACCATATATTTT. It yields the protein CASSLARGNTIYF.

The chain combines TRBV4-1 with TRBJ2-1, with TRBD2 matching 11 bases. The CDR3 has 16 residues. The V gene end was trimmed by 3 bases and the J gene end by 1 base; junction bases not matched to a gene: 2. Germline lookup yields CDR1 MGHRA and CDR2 YSYEKL. The CDR3, as DNA: TGCGCCAGCAGCCAGGCTAGCGGGAGGTCCTACAATGAGCAGTTCTTC. Translating it yields CASSQASGRSYNEQFF.

The chain employs TRBV18 and TRBJ1-4; TRBD1 might be the D (5 bases). Per the germline V gene, CDR1 is KGHSH and CDR2 is LQKENI. Deletions cut 5 bases from V and 5 bases from J, with 15 bases between. This CDR3 comprises 15 residues. The CDR3 is CASSEPTGQNEKLFF. The DNA of the CDR3 is TGTGCCAGCTCAGAGCCAACAGGCCAGAATGAAAAACTGTTTTTT.

The rearrangement uses TRBV2 and TRBJ2-2, with unresolved D. Trimming left V 7 bases short and J 5 bases short, with 8 bases between. Germline CDR1 reads SNHLY; CDR2 reads FYNNEI. The CDR3 consists of 12 residues. CDR3 DNA: TGTGCCAGCACTAGACTTACCGGGGAGCTGTTTTTT. This encodes CASTRLTGELFF.

CDR3 loop: CASSPGTSGSLDTQYF. CDR3 nucleotide sequence: TGTGCCAGCAGCCCCGGGACTAGCGGGAGCCTAGATACGCAGTATTTT. The chain combines TRBV7-3 with TRBJ2-3; 14 bases map to TRBD2. The CDR3 consists of 16 residues. Germline CDR1 SGHTA, CDR2 FQGTGA. The V gene end was trimmed by 5 bases and the J gene end by 5 bases; junction bases not matched to a gene: 6.

This rearrangement joins TRBV27 to TRBJ2-7; TRBD1 matches at 10 bases. Looked up from germline, CDR1 is MNHEY and CDR2 is SMNVEV (reference sequence). The V gene end was trimmed by 7 bases and the J gene end by 6 bases; junction bases not matched to a gene: 12. The CDR3 sequence is 15 residues long. In nucleotides, the CDR3 is TGTGCCAGCAATGACGCGGGACAGGGGTCGCCCGAGCAGTACTTC. This codes for CASNDAGQGSPEQYF.

The V and J genes are TRBV5-1 and TRBJ2-2, with a weak D call TRBD2 (6 bases). There are 14 residues in the CDR3. Trimming shortened V by 6 bases and J by 4 bases, and 13 bases separated the two germline ends. The germline V gene encodes CDR1 SGHRS and CDR2 YFSETQ. The CDR3 is CASIAAGPTGELFF. DNA for the CDR3: TGCGCCAGCATAGCGGCCGGCCCCACCGGGGAGCTGTTTTTT.

This chain connects TRBV5-1 to TRBJ1-1; 10 bases are shared with TRBD1. In germline, CDR1 is SGHRS, CDR2 YFSETQ. J gave up 1 base and V 0 bases, and 3 bases lay outside the gene matches. The CDR3 totals 16 residues. CDR3 loop: CASSLGQGAWNTEAFF. The CDR3 region has the DNA TGCGCCAGCAGCTTGGGACAGGGGGCATGGAACACTGAAGCTTTCTTT.

The CDR3 DNA reads TGTGCCAGCAGTGAAATTGGGACAAATTACGAGCAGTACTTC. This translates into CASSEIGTNYEQYF. J is TRBJ2-7 and V is TRBV6-1, with a tentative D call TRBD1 (6 bases). From germline, CDR1 is MNHNS and CDR2 SASEGT. The CDR3 has 14 amino acids. The V and J ends lost 2 bases and 4 bases respectively, with 12 bases between them.

This chain uses TRBV25-1 with TRBJ2-5; TRBD2 aligns across 7 bases. Per the germline V gene, CDR1 is MGHDK and CDR2 is SYGVNS. The CDR3 runs 16 residues. J was trimmed by 4 bases and V by 0 bases; bases with no gene match: 8. CDR3 loop: CASSEYVGGRGETQYF. The CDR3 DNA is TGTGCCAGCAGTGAATATGTCGGCGGGAGAGGAGAGACCCAGTACTTC.

The rearrangement uses TRBV27 and TRBJ2-6; D uncertain. The CDR3 totals 15 residues. The germline gives CDR1 MNHEY, CDR2 SMNVEV (reference sequence). The V gene lost 4 bases and the J gene lost 1 base, with 8 bases spanning the gap. CDR3 coding DNA: TGTGCCAGCAGTTCGAGTTGGTCTGGGGCCAACGTCCTGACTTTC. Encoded protein: CASSSSWSGANVLTF. The whole variable domain, filled in from reference TRBV27 and TRBJ2-6, reads EAQVTQNPRYLITVTGKKLTVTCSQNMNHEYMSWYRQDPGLGLRQIYYSMNVEVTDKGDVPEGYKVSRKEKRNFPLILESPSPNQTSLYFCASSSSWSGANVLTFGAGSRLTVL.

The chain has TRBV19 and TRBJ2-7; the match to TRBD2 covers 12 bases. J lost 1 base, V lost 5 bases, and 3 bases had no gene match. CDR3 length: 15 amino acids. Germline V CDR1 and CDR2: LNHDA, SQIVND (reference sequence). CDR3 bases: TGTGCCAGTAGTTTCGGACTAGCGGGATCCTACGAGCAGTACTTC. This sequence encodes CASSFGLAGSYEQYF.